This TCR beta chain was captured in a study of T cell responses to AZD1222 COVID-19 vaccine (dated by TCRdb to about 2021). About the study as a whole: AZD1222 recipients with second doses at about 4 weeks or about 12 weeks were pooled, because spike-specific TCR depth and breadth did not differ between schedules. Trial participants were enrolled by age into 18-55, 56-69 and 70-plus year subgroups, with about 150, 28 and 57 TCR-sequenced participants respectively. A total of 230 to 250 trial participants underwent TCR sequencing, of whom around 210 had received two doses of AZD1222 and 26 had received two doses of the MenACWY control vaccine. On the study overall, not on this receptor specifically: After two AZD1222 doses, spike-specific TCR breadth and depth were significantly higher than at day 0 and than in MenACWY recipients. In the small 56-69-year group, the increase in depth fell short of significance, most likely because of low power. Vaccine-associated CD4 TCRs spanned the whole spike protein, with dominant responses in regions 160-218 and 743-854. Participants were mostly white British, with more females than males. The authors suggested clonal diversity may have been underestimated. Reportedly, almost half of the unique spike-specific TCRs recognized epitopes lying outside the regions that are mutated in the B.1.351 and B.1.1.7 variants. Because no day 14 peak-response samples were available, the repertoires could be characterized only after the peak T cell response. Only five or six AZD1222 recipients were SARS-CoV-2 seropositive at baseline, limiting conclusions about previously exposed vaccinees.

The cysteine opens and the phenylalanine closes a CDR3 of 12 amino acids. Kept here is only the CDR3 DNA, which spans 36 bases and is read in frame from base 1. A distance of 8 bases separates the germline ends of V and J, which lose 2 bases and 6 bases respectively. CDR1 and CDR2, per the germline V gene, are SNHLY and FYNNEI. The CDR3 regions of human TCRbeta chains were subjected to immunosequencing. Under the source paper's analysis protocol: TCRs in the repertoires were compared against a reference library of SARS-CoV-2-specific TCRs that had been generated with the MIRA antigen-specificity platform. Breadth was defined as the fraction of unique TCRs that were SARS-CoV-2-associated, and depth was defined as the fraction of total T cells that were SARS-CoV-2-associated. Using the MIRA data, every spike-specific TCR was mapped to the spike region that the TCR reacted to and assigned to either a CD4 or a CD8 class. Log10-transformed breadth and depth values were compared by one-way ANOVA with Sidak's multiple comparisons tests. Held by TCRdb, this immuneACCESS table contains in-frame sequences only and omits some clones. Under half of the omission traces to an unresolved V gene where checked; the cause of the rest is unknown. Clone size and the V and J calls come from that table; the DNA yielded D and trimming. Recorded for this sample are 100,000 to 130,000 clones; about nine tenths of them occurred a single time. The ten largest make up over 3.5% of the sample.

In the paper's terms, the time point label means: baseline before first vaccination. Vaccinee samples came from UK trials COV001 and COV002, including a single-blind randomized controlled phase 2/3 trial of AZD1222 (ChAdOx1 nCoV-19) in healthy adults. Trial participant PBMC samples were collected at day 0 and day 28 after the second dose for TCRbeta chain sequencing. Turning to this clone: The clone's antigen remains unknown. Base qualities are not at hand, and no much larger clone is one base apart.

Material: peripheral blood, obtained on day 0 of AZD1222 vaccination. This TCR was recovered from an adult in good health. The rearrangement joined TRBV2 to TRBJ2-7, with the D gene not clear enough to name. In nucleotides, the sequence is TGTGCCAGCAGTGAAATGGCTTCCGAGCAGTACTTC. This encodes CASSEMASEQYF.